Listed below are T cell receptor beta chains from one sample, sequenced in a study of T cells in Graves' hyperthyroidism and ophthalmopathy. TCRdb recomputed calls from the multiplex PCR reads with MiXCR, one row per CDR3 protein. The sample has roughly 350,000 distinct CDR3 sequences; around 14% are singletons. Sequencing was done on a sample of blood. The receptor set was obtained from a woman under 40 with Graves' hyperthyroidism. The CDR3 runs from the conserved cysteine through the conserved F or W. Fields, in order: CDR3 protein, CDR3 DNA, clone size, J gene, D gene, V gene. The D gene is left open where the match is weak. Size is omitted from some rows. Given values are once, few, many or a class for expanded clones.

CDR3aa: CASSLAMGDRGASAYEQYF
CDR3nt: TGTGCCAGCAGCTTGGCAATGGGGGACAGGGGAGCGTCCGCCTACGAGCAGTACTTC
abundance: NA
j_gene: TRBJ2-7
d_gene: TRBD1
v_gene: TRBV5-6

CDR3aa: CASSLGAAGGNEQFF
CDR3nt: TGTGCCAGCAGCTTAGGGGCTGCGGGGGGGAATGAGCAGTTCTTC
abundance: few
j_gene: TRBJ2-1
d_gene: TRBD2
v_gene: TRBV7-9

CDR3aa: CASSPGPGYKADTQYF
CDR3nt: TGCGCCAGCAGCCCTGGGCCGGGGTATAAAGCAGATACGCAGTATTTT
abundance: many
j_gene: TRBJ2-3
d_gene: NA
v_gene: TRBV5-1

CDR3aa: CSVAYKGTGKNIQYF
CDR3nt: TGCAGCGTTGCGTATAAGGGTACGGGCAAAAACATTCAGTACTTC
abundance: few
j_gene: TRBJ2-4
d_gene: NA
v_gene: TRBV29-1

CDR3aa: CASSPGLAGADEQFF
CDR3nt: TGTGCCAGCAGCCCGGGACTAGCGGGAGCGGACGAGCAGTTCTTC
abundance: NA
j_gene: TRBJ2-1
d_gene: TRBD2
v_gene: TRBV5-5

CDR3aa: CASSLSRGGLADTQYF
CDR3nt: TGTGCCAGCAGTTTATCTCGGGGCGGGTTAGCAGATACGCAGTATTTT
abundance: many
j_gene: TRBJ2-3
d_gene: NA
v_gene: TRBV28

CDR3aa: CAISDGSGHDTQYF
CDR3nt: TGTGCCATCAGTGACGGTAGCGGGCATGATACGCAGTATTTT
abundance: many
j_gene: TRBJ2-3
d_gene: TRBD2
v_gene: TRBV10-3

CDR3aa: CSARDIRGSYNSPLHF
CDR3nt: TGCAGTGCTAGAGATATAAGGGGGTCCTATAATTCACCCCTCCACTTT
abundance: NA
j_gene: TRBJ1-6
d_gene: NA
v_gene: TRBV20-1

CDR3aa: CASRRFRDRGQNTEAFF
CDR3nt: TGTGCCAGCAGGCGATTCCGGGACAGGGGCCAAAACACTGAAGCTTTCTTT
abundance: many
j_gene: TRBJ1-1
d_gene: TRBD1
v_gene: TRBV6-1

CDR3aa: CAITATSGGSTTDTQYF
CDR3nt: TGTGCCATCACCGCGACTAGCGGGGGTAGCACCACAGATACGCAGTATTTT
abundance: few
j_gene: TRBJ2-3
d_gene: TRBD2
v_gene: TRBV10-3

CDR3aa: CASSLLENYEQYF
CDR3nt: TGCGCCAGCAGCTTGCTCGAGAACTACGAGCAGTACTTC
abundance: few
j_gene: TRBJ2-7
d_gene: NA
v_gene: TRBV5-1

CDR3aa: CSARPGSSSYEQYF
CDR3nt: TGCAGTGCTAGACCCGGGTCCAGCTCCTACGAGCAGTACTTC
abundance: many
j_gene: TRBJ2-7
d_gene: NA
v_gene: TRBV20-1

CDR3aa: CANSPDGANYGYTF
CDR3nt: TGTGCCAACAGTCCCGACGGAGCTAACTATGGCTACACCTTC
abundance: NA
j_gene: TRBJ1-2
d_gene: NA
v_gene: TRBV6-2/TRBV6-3

CDR3aa: CASSRDRVSEQYF
CDR3nt: TGTGCCAGCAGCCGGGACAGGGTGAGTGAGCAGTACTTC
abundance: NA
j_gene: TRBJ2-7
d_gene: TRBD1
v_gene: TRBV11-3

CDR3aa: CASSQDPQGHQPQHF
CDR3nt: TGCGCCAGCAGCCAAGACCCTCAGGGGCATCAGCCCCAGCATTTT
abundance: NA
j_gene: TRBJ1-5
d_gene: NA
v_gene: TRBV4-1

CDR3aa: CASRVVGGETQYF
CDR3nt: TGTGCCAGCAGGGTGGTGGGTGGAGAGACCCAGTACTTC
abundance: many
j_gene: TRBJ2-5
d_gene: NA
v_gene: TRBV5-6

CDR3aa: CAWSAGTGASGNTIYF
CDR3nt: TGTGCCTGGAGTGCGGGGACAGGAGCCTCTGGAAACACCATATATTTT
abundance: few
j_gene: TRBJ1-3
d_gene: TRBD1
v_gene: TRBV30

CDR3aa: CASSLGGDRSYEQYF
CDR3nt: TGTGCCAGCAGCTTAGGGGGCGACAGATCCTACGAGCAGTACTTC
abundance: many
j_gene: TRBJ2-7
d_gene: NA
v_gene: TRBV7-9

CDR3aa: CASSPGTPANYGYTF
CDR3nt: TGTGCCAGCAGCCCCGGGACACCTGCTAACTATGGCTACACCTTC
abundance: many
j_gene: TRBJ1-2
d_gene: NA
v_gene: TRBV28

CDR3aa: CASSLVRLSSYEQYF
CDR3nt: TGTGCCAGCAGCTTAGTTAGGTTGAGCTCCTACGAGCAGTACTTC
abundance: once
j_gene: TRBJ2-7
d_gene: NA
v_gene: TRBV7-8

CDR3aa: CASSPGVAGVAFF
CDR3nt: TGTGCCAGCAGCCCAGGGGTAGCAGGGGTGGCTTTCTTT
abundance: many
j_gene: TRBJ1-1
d_gene: NA
v_gene: TRBV2

CDR3aa: CASIGGLYNEQFF
CDR3nt: TGTGCCAGCATCGGAGGCCTCTACAATGAGCAGTTCTTC
abundance: many
j_gene: TRBJ2-1
d_gene: NA
v_gene: TRBV28

CDR3aa: CASSLGTGGFGSPLHF
CDR3nt: TGTGCCAGCAGCCTCGGGACAGGGGGTTTCGGTTCACCCCTCCACTTT
abundance: NA
j_gene: TRBJ1-6
d_gene: TRBD1
v_gene: TRBV3-1

CDR3aa: CSGLHYEQYF
CDR3nt: TGCAGTGGACTTCACTACGAGCAGTACTTC
abundance: many
j_gene: TRBJ2-7
d_gene: NA
v_gene: TRBV20-1

CDR3aa: CASSVHREAVNQPQHF
CDR3nt: TGTGCCAGCAGTGTACACAGGGAGGCGGTCAATCAGCCCCAGCATTTT
abundance: many
j_gene: TRBJ1-5
d_gene: NA
v_gene: TRBV2

CDR3aa: CSARVVAATYNEQFF
CDR3nt: TGCAGTGCTAGGGTTGTAGCGGCCACCTACAATGAGCAGTTCTTC
abundance: many
j_gene: TRBJ2-1
d_gene: NA
v_gene: TRBV20-1

CDR3aa: CASRNTEAFF
CDR3nt: TGTGCCAGCAGGAACACTGAAGCTTTCTTT
abundance: many
j_gene: TRBJ1-1
d_gene: NA
v_gene: TRBV12-3/TRBV12-4

CDR3aa: CASSLLQGVGDTQYF
CDR3nt: TGTGCCAGCAGCTTACTACAGGGGGTGGGAGATACGCAGTATTTT
abundance: NA
j_gene: TRBJ2-3
d_gene: TRBD1
v_gene: TRBV7-9

CDR3aa: CASSLAGDRQETQYF
CDR3nt: TGTGCCAGCAGTTTAGCGGGTGACAGACAAGAGACCCAGTACTTC
abundance: NA
j_gene: TRBJ2-5
d_gene: NA
v_gene: TRBV12-3/TRBV12-4

CDR3aa: CASSLEPDSRVYEQYF
CDR3nt: TGCGCCAGCAGCTTGGAACCGGACAGCCGGGTTTACGAGCAGTACTTC
abundance: many
j_gene: TRBJ2-7
d_gene: NA
v_gene: TRBV5-1

CDR3aa: CASRTSEGNTIYF
CDR3nt: TGTGCCAGCCGAACTTCGGAAGGAAACACCATATATTTT
abundance: many
j_gene: TRBJ1-3
d_gene: NA
v_gene: TRBV28

CDR3aa: CSAGVFGRPNTGELFF
CDR3nt: TGCAGTGCTGGAGTATTTGGACGGCCGAACACCGGGGAGCTGTTTTTT
abundance: NA
j_gene: TRBJ2-2
d_gene: NA
v_gene: TRBV20-1

CDR3aa: CAWSAGSYEQYF
CDR3nt: TGTGCCTGGAGTGCGGGGTCCTACGAGCAGTACTTC
abundance: many
j_gene: TRBJ2-7
d_gene: NA
v_gene: TRBV30

CDR3aa: CASSEAPPSVVEQFF
CDR3nt: TGTGCCAGCAGTGAAGCGCCCCCTTCGGTAGTTGAGCAGTTCTTC
abundance: many
j_gene: TRBJ2-1
d_gene: NA
v_gene: TRBV2

CDR3aa: CASSFGGEKLFF
CDR3nt: TGTGCCAGCAGCTTCGGTGGTGAAAAACTGTTTTTT
abundance: many
j_gene: TRBJ1-4
d_gene: NA
v_gene: TRBV12-3/TRBV12-4

CDR3aa: CASSPAGSDYNEQFF
CDR3nt: TGTGCCAGCAGTCCGGCGGGGTCTGACTACAATGAGCAGTTCTTC
abundance: many
j_gene: TRBJ2-1
d_gene: NA
v_gene: TRBV6-2/TRBV6-3

CDR3aa: CSATSVADTEAFF
CDR3nt: TGCAGTGCTACCTCGGTGGCGGACACTGAAGCTTTCTTT
abundance: many
j_gene: TRBJ1-1
d_gene: NA
v_gene: TRBV20-1